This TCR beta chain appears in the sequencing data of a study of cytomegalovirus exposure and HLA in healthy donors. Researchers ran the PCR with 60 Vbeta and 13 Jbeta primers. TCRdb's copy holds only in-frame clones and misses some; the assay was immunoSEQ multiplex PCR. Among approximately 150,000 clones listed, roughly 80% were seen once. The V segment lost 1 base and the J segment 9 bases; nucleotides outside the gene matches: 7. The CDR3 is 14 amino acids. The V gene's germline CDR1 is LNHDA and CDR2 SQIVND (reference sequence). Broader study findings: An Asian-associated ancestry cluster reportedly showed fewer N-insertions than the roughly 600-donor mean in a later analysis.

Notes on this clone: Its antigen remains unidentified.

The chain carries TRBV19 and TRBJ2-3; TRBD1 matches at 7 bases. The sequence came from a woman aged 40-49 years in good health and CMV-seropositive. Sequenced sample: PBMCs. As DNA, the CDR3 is TGTGCCAGTAGTATAGGGCCGTCAGGGGGAACGCAGTATTTT. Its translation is CASSIGPSGGTQYF. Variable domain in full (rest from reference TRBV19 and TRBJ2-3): DGGITQSPKYLFRKEGQNVTLSCEQNLNHDAMYWYRQDPGQGLRLIYYSQIVNDFQKGDIAEGYSVSREKKESFPLTVTSAQKNPTAFYLCASSIGPSGGTQYFGPGTRLTVL.